Listed here are 26 T cell receptor beta chains from one sample, sequenced in a study of blood T cells in healthy people across ages. PCR was performed a second time for roughly 6 to 12 cycles using a sample-barcoded 5' primer and a J-beta primer mix. TCRdb re-analysed the 5' RACE reads in MiXCR, keeping a single row per CDR3 protein. Among some 1.5 million distinct CDR3 sequences listed, about 30% were seen once. Sequencing was performed on blood. The receptors shown here come from a woman in her twenties or thirties in good health.

This clonotype was counted at least ten times. The rearrangement links TRBV6-5 to TRBJ1-1; D unclear. The CDR3 spans 13 residues. Trimming removed 2 bases at V and 4 bases at J, with 8 bases between. Germline assignment: CDR1 MNHEY and CDR2 SVGAGI. CDR3 nucleotide sequence: TGTGCCAGCAGTTACAGGGATGGCACTGAAGCTTTCTTT. Translated, it gives CASSYRDGTEAFF.

The J gene is TRBJ2-1, the V gene TRBV7-9; tentatively, D is TRBD1 (6 bases). The V gene's germline CDR1 is SEHNR and CDR2 FQNEAQ (reference sequence). This CDR3 contains 17 residues. Trimming removed 5 bases at V and 3 bases at J, with 20 bases between. The CDR3 bases are TGTGCCAGCAGCGATGCCGACAGGTCTTTATTCTACAATGAGCAGTTCTTC. Protein sequence: CASSDADRSLFYNEQFF.

There are a few counts of this clonotype. The rearrangement links TRBV25-1 to TRBJ1-1; D call uncertain. The V end was cut by 0 bases, the J end by 5 bases, with 22 bases between. The CDR3 has 18 amino acids. Per germline, CDR1 MGHDK and CDR2 SYGVNS. For the CDR3, the DNA is TGTGCCAGCAGTGAATATTTCGGGTCGCGGGGTAGAGGTACTGAAGCTTTCTTT. It is translated as CASSEYFGSRGRGTEAFF.

As to this clonotype: Since a far larger clone is one base different, this is likely a read error. The rearrangement links TRBV20-1 to TRBJ2-5, with TRBD2 matching over 8 bases. This CDR3 spans 11 amino acids. Germline CDR1 DFQATT, CDR2 SNEGSKA (reference sequence). CDR3 residues: CSARAGETQCF. CDR3 nucleotides: TGCAGCGCTAGAGCGGGGGAGACCCAGTGCTTC.

There are a few counts of this clonotype. V and J are TRBV5-1 and TRBJ1-1; D remains ambiguous. The CDR3 is 16 amino acids. The germline CDR1 and CDR2 sequences are SGHRS and YFSETQ. Trimming pared 0 bases from V and 3 bases from J, leaving 15 bases between. CDR3 sequence: CASSLGNWTPDTEAFF. The CDR3 region has the DNA TGCGCCAGCAGCTTGGGAAATTGGACGCCGGACACTGAAGCTTTCTTT.

At least ten counts were recorded for this clonotype. J is TRBJ2-7 and V is TRBV5-1, with D possibly TRBD2 on 7 matching bases. The V and J ends lost 4 bases and 4 bases respectively, with 18 bases between them. This CDR3 has 15 residues. Germline values: CDR1 SGHRS, CDR2 YFSETQ. The CDR3 DNA sequence: TGCGCCAGCAGCCTACACAGGGAGGGGAGTTACGAGCAGTACTTC. Its translation: CASSLHREGSYEQYF.

The V and J genes are TRBV5-1 and TRBJ1-2; D uncertain. Germline CDR1 and CDR2: SGHRS and YFSETQ. The V gene lost 0 bases and the J gene lost 8 bases, with 8 bases spanning the gap. The CDR3 has 12 amino acids. The CDR3 protein is CASSLDTRGYTF. The CDR3 DNA reads as TGCGCCAGCAGCTTGGATACGCGGGGCTACACCTTC.

This clonotype was found a few times. The gene calls are TRBV20-1 and TRBJ2-1; TRBD1 might be the D (6 bases). There are 15 residues in the CDR3. V lost 6 bases and J 5 bases, leaving 20 bases between the germline ends. The germline V gene has CDR1 DFQATT and CDR2 SNEGSKA (reference sequence). The CDR3: CSARMGHLPNNEQFF. CDR3 DNA: TGCAGTGCGAGAATGGGACATCTCCCAAACAATGAGCAGTTCTTC.

This clonotype was counted between two and nine times. This sequence joins TRBV7-6 and TRBJ2-7, with D possibly being TRBD1 (6 bases). Trimming took 8 bases from V and 1 from J, leaving 21 bases between them. The CDR3 extends over 16 amino acids. Germline CDR1 is SGHVS and CDR2 is FNYEAQ. CDR3 in DNA: TGTGCCAGCTCGAGGGTCAGAGGGGGTGATTCCTACGAGCAGTACTTC. Amino acid sequence: CASSRVRGGDSYEQYF.

This clonotype was detected only a few times. This chain links TRBV7-6 with TRBJ2-7; 10 bases fit TRBD1. This CDR3 spans 17 amino acids. The ends lost 2 bases at V and 2 bases at J; junction bases unmatched: 9. Germline CDR1 SGHVS, CDR2 FNYEAQ. The CDR3 here is CASSLSLGGTGAYEQYF. The CDR3 nucleotides are TGTGCCAGCAGCTTAAGTCTGGGTGGGACAGGGGCCTACGAGCAGTACTTC.

V gene TRBV7-9 combines with J gene TRBJ2-1; D is perhaps TRBD1 (8 bases). V shed 0 bases and J shed 10 bases, with 13 bases lying between them. The CDR3 sequence is 14 residues long. The germline V gene encodes CDR1 SEHNR and CDR2 FQNEAQ (reference sequence). CDR3 sequence (DNA): TGTGCCAGCAGCTTAGCCGCGGGGGACAGGGAGCAGTTCTTC. This gives the protein CASSLAAGDREQFF.

This clonotype occurred many times. V is TRBV6-5 and J is TRBJ1-2, with a tentative D call TRBD1 (5 bases). Per the germline V gene, CDR1 is MNHEY and CDR2 is SVGAGI. Trimming removed 6 bases at V and 2 bases at J, with 7 bases between. The CDR3 is 12 residues long. The CDR3 spells CASSRANYGYTF. CDR3 sequence (DNA): TGTGCCAGCAGCAGGGCCAACTATGGCTACACCTTC.

This clonotype has a handful of counts. The chain uses TRBV11-2 and TRBJ2-3, with 11 nucleotides matching TRBD2. The germline gives CDR1 SGHAT, CDR2 FQNNGV. This CDR3 contains 16 residues. V shed 3 bases and J 4 bases; nucleotides not matched to a gene: 6. CDR3 amino acids: CASSFLAGGNSDTQYF. CDR3 DNA: TGTGCCAGCAGCTTCCTAGCGGGGGGAAACTCAGATACGCAGTATTTT.

This clonotype was found a few times. This sequence joins TRBV3-1 and TRBJ2-7, with unresolved D. The CDR3 contains 13 residues. Germline V lookup: CDR1 LGHDT, CDR2 YNNKEL (reference sequence). Trimming shortened V by 0 bases and J by 4 bases, and 7 bases separated the two germline ends. The CDR3 here is CASSQEVIYEQYF. In DNA form, the CDR3 reads TGTGCCAGCAGCCAAGAGGTGATTTACGAGCAGTACTTC.

This clonotype was observed a few times. The genes are TRBV6-1 and TRBJ2-2; 8 bases match TRBD1. CDR3 size: 15 residues. Germline CDR1 is MNHNS and CDR2 is SASEGT. V lost 6 bases and J lost 5; bases outside the gene matches: 8. In DNA, the CDR3 is TGTGCCAGCAGGGCAGAGACAGGGGCGACCGGGGAGCTGTTTTTT. It specifies CASRAETGATGELFF.

This clonotype was detected only a few times. DNA for the CDR3: TGTGCCAGCAGCTTAGGCGCCGGAGGGATTGGCGGCTACACCTTC. It specifies CASSLGAGGIGGYTF. This chain links TRBV7-2 with TRBJ1-2; D is unclear. The germline gives CDR1 SGHTA, CDR2 FQGNSA. Deletions cut 1 base from V and 8 bases from J, with 17 bases between. This CDR3 is built from 15 residues.

About this clonotype: A read error may explain this, as a much larger clone is one base away. J is TRBJ2-1 and V is TRBV29-1, with TRBD2 matching over 14 bases. The V segment lost 6 bases and the J segment 13 bases; nucleotides outside the gene matches: 20. The CDR3 length is 17 residues. From germline, CDR1 is SQVTM and CDR2 ANQGSEA. The CDR3 nucleotides are TGCAGCGTAGTAGGACTAGCGGGGGGAACCGGTGGTGAGACCCAGTTCTTC. Translated: CSVVGLAGGTGGETQFF.

At least ten counts were recorded for this clonotype. The chain joins TRBV10-3 to TRBJ2-1; 10 positions match TRBD1. There are 15 residues in the CDR3. The germline V gene encodes CDR1 ENHRY and CDR2 SYGVKD. J lost 7 bases, V lost 3 bases, and 6 bases had no gene match. The CDR3 DNA sequence: TGTGCCATCAGTGAAGGGACAGGGGATTCTAATGAGCAGTTCTTC. This codes for CAISEGTGDSNEQFF.

The chain combines TRBV5-5 with TRBJ2-1; tentatively, D is TRBD1 (5 bases). This CDR3 contains 15 residues. V lost 4 bases, J lost 6 bases, and 17 bases lay in between. CDR1 and CDR2 (germline): SGHKS, YYEKEE (reference sequence). The CDR3 DNA reads TGTGCCAGCAGCCCCGCTCCGACAGCCTGCAATGAGCAGTTCTTC. Its translation is CASSPAPTACNEQFF. Full variable domain (rest looked up from reference TRBV5-5 and TRBJ2-1): DAGVTQSPTHLIKTRGQQVTLRCSPISGHKSVSWYQQVLGQGPQFIFQYYEKEERGRGNFPDRFSARQFPNYSSELNVNALLLGDSALYLCASSPAPTACNEQFFGPGTRLTVL.

The chain carries TRBV7-9 and TRBJ2-2; D is unresolved. This CDR3 contains 15 residues. CDR1 and CDR2 from the germline V gene are SEHNR and FQNEAQ (reference sequence). The ends were cut back, 5 bases at V and 1 base at J, with 11 bases in the middle. CDR3 nucleotides: TGTGCCAGCAGCCCGCAGGTCCTGAACACCGGGGAGCTGTTTTTT. Encoded protein: CASSPQVLNTGELFF.

The V and J genes are TRBV14 and TRBJ2-5; the D gene is possibly TRBD2 (6 bases). The CDR3 is made up of 17 amino acids. Trimming shortened V by 1 base and J by 5 bases, and 20 bases separated the two germline ends. Germline loops: CDR1 SGHDN, CDR2 FVKESK. As DNA, the CDR3 is TGTGCCAGCAGCCAAGGAAGGGAGGCCAGTTTTAGGGAGACCCAGTACTTC. Translation gives CASSQGREASFRETQYF.

This clonotype was seen many times. The V and J genes are TRBV29-1 and TRBJ1-5; tentatively, D is TRBD1 (5 bases). The CDR3 is made up of 12 amino acids. Per the germline V gene, CDR1 is SQVTM and CDR2 is ANQGSEA. Deletions cut 6 bases from V and 5 bases from J, with 11 bases between. The CDR3 reads CSVRDGYQPQHF. CDR3 nucleotides: TGCAGCGTCAGGGACGGGTATCAGCCCCAGCATTTT.

Details on this clonotype: Compared with germline, one end of the junction differs, possibly owing to a read error. The CDR3 spells CATKISGFTGERFF. As DNA, the CDR3 is TGTGCCACCAAAATTAGCGGGTTCACCGGGGAGCGGTTTTTT. This sequence joins TRBV15 and TRBJ2-2, with TRBD2 matching over 7 bases. The germline gives CDR1 LNHNV, CDR2 YYDKDF (reference sequence). There are 14 residues in the CDR3.

This clonotype was detected ten times or more. The rearrangement uses TRBV30 and TRBJ2-1; TRBD1 agrees at 8 bases. Germline V gene sequence: CDR1 GTSNPN, CDR2 SVGIG (reference sequence). V was clipped by 1 base and J by 3 bases; unmatched bases: 5. The length of the CDR3 is 15 residues. CDR3 region: CAWSAGDRYYNEQFF. The CDR3 DNA is TGTGCCTGGAGTGCCGGGGACAGGTACTACAATGAGCAGTTCTTC.

V gene TRBV5-6 combines with J gene TRBJ2-5, with D hard to call. This CDR3 spans 15 amino acids. The V gene's germline CDR1 is SGHDT and CDR2 YYEEEE. The V and J ends lost 2 bases and 5 bases respectively, with 16 bases between them. In DNA form, the CDR3 reads TGTGCCAGCAGCTTTGTGTCCGCAGAACGGGAGACCCAGTACTTC. It specifies CASSFVSAERETQYF.

This clonotype was picked up a small number of times. CDR3 loop: CASSSWTGGADYGYTF. In DNA form, the CDR3 reads TGTGCCAGCAGCTCGTGGACAGGGGGCGCGGACTATGGCTACACCTTC. V usage is TRBV9 and J usage is TRBJ1-2; TRBD1 aligns across 11 bases. The CDR3 is 16 residues long. With 4 bases clipped from V and 3 bases from J, the junction kept 8 bases outside the gene matches. Germline lookup yields CDR1 SGDLS and CDR2 YYNGEE.